This entry features one T cell receptor beta chain sequence. No antigen is known for it. Researchers used genomic DNA as the template to profile TCR beta VDJ and CDR3. TCRdb re-derived calls from the reads in MiXCR, one entry per CDR3 protein. The data hold 400,000 to 600,000 distinct CDR3 sequences, with approximately 33% observed a single time. These data come from a study of CD8+CD57+ T cells in acquired aplastic anemia. Study information: Sorted CD4+ and CD8+ cells gave a mean 3.2 ug DNA, range 0.2 to 27.4 ug.

Study-wide findings and caveats: Patients and controls were found to share fewer than 35 CD8+ CDR3 sequences.

By flow cytometry, patients selected for sequencing had shown an expansion of CD8+CD57+ cells. Patients, without exception, had severe acquired aplastic anemia. There was no therapy given to any patient before the blood sampling took place. Material for sequencing was sorted CD4+, CD8+, or CD8+CD57+ T cells (not recorded which) from PBMCs. The TCR was taken from a human donor with aplastic anemia.

CDR3 nucleotide sequence: TGTGCCAGCAGGGGGGCAGTCCTGACCGGGGAGCTGTTTTTT. Translation gives CASRGAVLTGELFF. The chain employs TRBV25-1 and TRBJ2-2; possible D gene TRBD1, 6 bases. Between the trimmed V and J ends, which lost 6 bases and 5 bases, there was a span of 13 bases. This CDR3 spans 14 amino acids. Germline assignment: CDR1 MGHDK and CDR2 SYGVNS.